The 27 T cell receptor beta chains reported below all come from one sample, sequenced in a study of T cells expressing NK-cell markers. TCRdb reprocessed the 5' RACE reads, keeping one entry per CDR3 protein, no DNA. The table for this sample gives 150,000 or so distinct CDR3 sequences. Sequencing was done on a sample of blood T cells: a sorted CD56 or NKG2C T cell subset, CD4+ or CD8+ T cells, or bulk PBMC T cells (not recorded which). The receptors come from a woman between 18 and 70 years old in good health.

This chain joins TRBV5-1 and TRBJ2-3; TCRdb designates TRBD1, a call that cannot be tested without DNA. There are 16 residues in the CDR3. CDR1 SGHRS and CDR2 YFSETQ come from the germline V gene. The CDR3: CASSSGGGISTDTQYF.

The rearrangement links TRBV11-1 to TRBJ2-6; there is no DNA to check the TCRdb D call of TRBD1. Germline V gene data show CDR1 as SGHAT and CDR2 as FQDESV (reference sequence). There are 17 residues in the CDR3. This CDR3 reads CASSFSRTGAGANVLTF.

The chain uses TRBV14 and TRBJ1-1; with no DNA, the TCRdb D assignment of TRBD1 cannot be verified. Looked up from germline, CDR1 is SGHDN and CDR2 is FVKESK. This CDR3 is 13 amino acids long. The CDR3 loop reads CASSQYGGTEAFF.

The rearrangement joins TRBV12-3 or TRBV12-4 to TRBJ1-5. The CDR3 is 15 residues long. The CDR3 sequence is CASSLQQNSNQPQHF.

The chain combines TRBV7-3 with TRBJ2-2. Germline assignment: CDR1 SGHTA and CDR2 FQGTGA. This CDR3 region has 15 residues. CDR3: CASSLTYGDTGELFF.

The chain carries TRBV7-9 and TRBJ1-1. Germline V CDR1 and CDR2: SEHNR, FQNEAQ (reference sequence). This CDR3 is built from 13 residues. This chain's CDR3 is CASSPDGPSEAFF.

The chain links TRBV6-1 to TRBJ2-7. Germline V gene lookup returns CDR1 MNHNS and CDR2 SASEGT. The CDR3 spans 14 residues. The CDR3 is CASKRDLNSYEQYF.

The rearrangement joins TRBV3-1 to TRBJ1-3; checking the TCRdb D call of TRBD1 is not possible without DNA. The CDR3 sequence is 15 residues long. Germline V CDR1 and CDR2: LGHDT, YNNKEL (reference sequence). The chain's CDR3 is CASSQETLAGNTIYF. The complete variable domain, with remaining parts taken from reference TRBV3-1 and TRBJ1-3, reads DTAVSQTPKYLVTQMGNDKSIKCEQNLGHDTMYWYKQDSKKFLKIMFSYNNKELIINETVPNRFSPKSPDKAHLNLHINSLELGDSAVYFCASSQETLAGNTIYFGEGSWLTVV.

The V call is TRBV6-2 or TRBV6-3, the J call TRBJ2-5. This CDR3 comprises 14 residues. CDR1 is MNHEY, CDR2 SVGEGT, per germline. The CDR3 reads CASSSTHYQETQYF.

CDR3 region: CASSFRTQAPGLAGVGNIQYF. This chain joins TRBV11-2 and TRBJ2-4; TCRdb selects TRBD2, and the lack of DNA leaves this call unchecked. This CDR3 has 21 residues. Looked up from germline, CDR1 is SGHAT and CDR2 is FQNNGV. Complete variable domain (other parts from reference TRBV11-2 and TRBJ2-4): EAGVAQSPRYKIIEKRQSVAFWCNPISGHATLYWYQQILGQGPKLLIQFQNNGVVDDSQLPKDRFSAERLKGVDSTLKIQPAKLEDSAVYLCASSFRTQAPGLAGVGNIQYFGAGTRLSVL.

The J gene is TRBJ2-7, the V gene TRBV15; the D call of TRBD2 rests on TCRdb alone, since no DNA is present to check it. CDR3 length: 17 amino acids. The V gene's germline CDR1 is LNHNV and CDR2 YYDKDF (reference sequence). Here the CDR3 reads CATSRDAVAGSSYEQYF.

The rearrangement uses TRBV15 and TRBJ2-3; no DNA is available, so the TRBD1 call from TCRdb remains unchecked. Germline V gene sequence: CDR1 LNHNV, CDR2 YYDKDF (reference sequence). The CDR3 runs 14 residues. The chain's CDR3 is CATSRGDRGNAQYF.

V gene TRBV20-1 combines with J gene TRBJ1-2; without DNA, the TCRdb call of TRBD1 cannot be checked. The CDR3 spans 15 residues. Germline V gives CDR1 DFQATT, CDR2 SNEGSKA (reference sequence). CDR3: CSARGRDRDVYGYTF.

This chain uses TRBV15 with TRBJ2-1; there is no DNA to check the TCRdb D call of TRBD2. CDR1 LNHNV and CDR2 YYDKDF come from the germline V gene (reference sequence). The CDR3 extends over 14 amino acids. The CDR3 region is CATSTASGYNEQFF.

This chain joins TRBV6-1 and TRBJ1-2. Germline V CDR1 and CDR2: MNHNS, SASEGT. The CDR3 runs 15 residues. The CDR3 is CASSEAQTWNYGYTF.

The chain is built from TRBV11-2 and TRBJ2-1; the TCRdb call, TRBD1, lacks DNA for checking. CDR1 is SGHAT and CDR2 is FQNNGV in the germline V gene. The CDR3 is 16 amino acids. The CDR3 sequence is CASSLGPGQAYNEQFF. The full variable domain, completed using reference TRBV11-2 and TRBJ2-1, is EAGVAQSPRYKIIEKRQSVAFWCNPISGHATLYWYQQILGQGPKLLIQFQNNGVVDDSQLPKDRFSAERLKGVDSTLKIQPAKLEDSAVYLCASSLGPGQAYNEQFFGPGTRLTVL.

This chain links TRBV6-1 with TRBJ2-6. Germline V gene sequence: CDR1 MNHNS, CDR2 SASEGT. The CDR3 is made up of 14 amino acids. CDR3 amino acids: CASSEESGANVLTF.

The chain is built from TRBV12-3 or TRBV12-4 and TRBJ2-7; TCRdb indicates TRBD1, and absent DNA this call remains unverified. The CDR3 loop spans 15 amino acids. The CDR3 sequence is CASSSTGSFSYEQYF.

This sequence joins TRBV5-6 and TRBJ2-7; TCRdb picks TRBD1, but there is no DNA to check that call. Looked up from germline, CDR1 is SGHDT and CDR2 is YYEEEE. The CDR3 extends over 14 amino acids. The CDR3 loop reads CASSPQGVSNEQYF. The complete variable domain, with remaining parts taken from reference TRBV5-6 and TRBJ2-7, reads DAGVTQSPTHLIKTRGQQVTLRCSPKSGHDTVSWYQQALGQGPQFIFQYYEEEERQRGNFPDRFSGHQFPNYSSELNVNALLLGDSALYLCASSPQGVSNEQYFGPGTRLTVT.

CDR3 sequence: CASSLAIRGGEKLFF. The chain has TRBV5-1 and TRBJ1-4; lacking DNA, the TRBD1 call made by TCRdb goes unchecked. This CDR3 has 15 amino acids. The germline V gene has CDR1 SGHRS and CDR2 YFSETQ. The full variable domain, with the rest looked up from reference TRBV5-1 and TRBJ1-4, is KAGVTQTPRYLIKTRGQQVTLSCSPISGHRSVSWYQQTPGQGLQFLFEYFSETQRNKGNFPGRFSGRQFSNSRSEMNVSTLELGDSALYLCASSLAIRGGEKLFFGSGTQLSVL.

The rearrangement joins TRBV5-1 to TRBJ2-1; lacking DNA, the TRBD1 call made by TCRdb goes unchecked. Germline V gives CDR1 SGHRS, CDR2 YFSETQ. The CDR3 has 14 amino acids. The CDR3 region is CASSPRDKPTEQFF.

The chain carries TRBV20-1 and TRBJ1-2. The germline V gene encodes CDR1 DFQATT and CDR2 SNEGSKA (reference sequence). The CDR3 length is 14 residues. CDR3 sequence reads: CSARELSANYGYTF.

V is TRBV15 and J is TRBJ2-1; the TRBD2 assignment by TCRdb is unverifiable without DNA. Per germline, CDR1 LNHNV and CDR2 YYDKDF (reference sequence). The CDR3 runs to 18 residues. CDR3 protein: CATSREPGTSGSLGEQFF.

V and J are TRBV2 and TRBJ2-1. The CDR3 has 15 amino acids. Germline V gives CDR1 SNHLY, CDR2 FYNNEI. This CDR3 reads CASSIQYIGFNEQFF.

The rearrangement joins TRBV7-2 to TRBJ2-7; lacking DNA, the TRBD2 call made by TCRdb goes unchecked. Germline values: CDR1 SGHTA, CDR2 FQGNSA. The CDR3 has 17 amino acids. This chain's CDR3 is CASSLASGTSNKYEQYF.

This sequence joins TRBV4-1 and TRBJ1-6; TCRdb's D call of TRBD1 is untestable without DNA. The CDR3 is 20 amino acids. Germline CDR1 and CDR2: MGHRA and YSYEKL. CDR3 in amino acids: CASSQEWRGRSSSYNSPLHF.

This CDR3 reads CSAPGRTGGPYEQYF. This chain links TRBV20-1 with TRBJ2-7; TCRdb calls TRBD1, which cannot be checked without DNA. The V gene's germline CDR1 is DFQATT and CDR2 SNEGSKA (reference sequence). This CDR3 contains 15 residues.